The entry that follows covers one T cell receptor (beta chain) sequence. What it recognizes is unknown. This record comes from a study of T cell responses to AZD1222 COVID-19 vaccine. Study results and limitations: Donors in the cohort were predominantly white British and more often female, and clonal diversity was possibly underestimated. Among AZD1222 vaccinees, only six were seropositive at baseline. The span of vaccine-associated CD4 TCRs extended across spike, with dominance at 160-218 and 743-854. Only after the peak T cell response were repertoires sampled.

V was pared by 2 bases and J by 2 bases, with 6 bases of the junction left unmatched. Germline V gives CDR1 LGHDT, CDR2 YNNKEL (reference sequence). The CDR3 is made up of 15 amino acids. The repertoire was sequenced with immunoSEQ multiplex PCR; TCRdb's copy has only in-frame clones and lacks some. The sample lists under 200,000 clones; around 87% were seen once. This sequence joins TRBV3-1 (or the pseudogene TRBV3-2) and TRBJ2-7, with 7 bases fitting TRBD2. This TCR was sampled from an adult in good health. The starting material was peripheral blood, obtained on day 0 of MenACWY control vaccination. CDR3 in amino acids: CASSQSPSGPYEQYF. Written as DNA, the CDR3 is TGTGCCAGCAGCCAATCGCCTAGCGGCCCCTACGAGCAGTACTTC.